A single T cell receptor (beta chain) is shown here with its context. This specimen belongs to a study of cytomegalovirus exposure and HLA in healthy donors. The PCR made use of 60 Vbeta and 13 Jbeta primers. The repertoire was sequenced with immunoSEQ multiplex PCR; TCRdb's copy has only in-frame clones and lacks some. Here the sample spans some 130,000 clones, 66% being singletons. The TCR comes from a human donor in good health. Material: PBMCs.

DNA of the CDR3: TGTGCCAGGATAAAGCGGGGTGGGAATGAGCAGTTCTTC. Its protein product is CARIKRGGNEQFF. This rearrangement joins TRBV7-3 to TRBJ2-1; TRBD2 agrees at 7 bases. Germline V gene lookup returns CDR1 SGHTA and CDR2 FQGTGA. CDR3 length: 13 amino acids. V gave up 9 bases and J gave up 7 bases; unmatched junction bases: 9.